The 6 T cell receptor beta chains reported below all come from one sample, sequenced in a study of T cell clusters in autoimmune cytopenias. TRB amplification used around 270 ng of peripheral blood genomic DNA. One tube held mixed TRB-A and TRB-B primer pools for touch-down PCR. TCRdb re-called the multiplex PCR reads and shows each CDR3 protein once, DNA omitted. The table for this sample gives about 5,000 distinct CDR3 sequences. These data were also reused for a study on T cell repertoires in aging, cancer and after chemotherapy.

Sequencing input: peripheral blood. The receptor source for this set is a human donor in good health.

This chain joins TRBV10-1 and TRBJ2-7; TCRdb's assignment of TRBD1 cannot be checked, as there is no DNA. Germline V lookup: CDR1 WNHNN, CDR2 SYGVQD (reference sequence). The CDR3 consists of 17 residues. The CDR3 here is CASSATGAATHSYEQYF.

The chain is built from TRBV6-5 and TRBJ2-1. CDR3 length: 15 residues. Germline V CDR1 and CDR2: MNHEY, SVGAGI. CDR3 amino acids: CASSYSGDPYNEQFF.

This clonotype is deemed medium-sized by its frequency. The chain employs TRBV15 and TRBJ2-3; TCRdb picks TRBD2, but there is no DNA to check that call. Germline V gene data show CDR1 as LNHNV and CDR2 as YYDKDF (reference sequence). The CDR3 runs 17 residues. Here the CDR3 reads CATSKGSGGSSTDTQYF.

This clonotype is labeled medium-sized based on frequency. V gene TRBV29-1 combines with J gene TRBJ1-1. Germline lookup yields CDR1 SQVTM and CDR2 ANQGSEA. The CDR3 extends over 14 amino acids. The CDR3 spells CSVEAQTGNTEAFF.

The gene calls are TRBV5-1 and TRBJ2-2; without DNA, the TCRdb call of TRBD1 cannot be checked. The CDR3 contains 14 residues. Germline assignment: CDR1 SGHRS and CDR2 YFSETQ. CDR3 residues: CASSPGESAGELFF.

This clonotype ranks as medium-sized in terms of frequency. The V call is TRBV27, the J call TRBJ2-7; TCRdb designates TRBD1, a call that cannot be tested without DNA. The CDR3 sequence is 13 residues long. Germline CDR1 is MNHEY and CDR2 is SMNVEV (reference sequence). This CDR3 reads CASSLWDPYEQYF.